This T cell receptor beta chain was obtained from a study of OX40 agonist ivuxolimab in advanced cancers. Germline CDR1 reads LNHDA; CDR2 reads SQIVND (reference sequence). The CDR3 sequence is 14 residues long. With 5 bases clipped from V and 8 bases from J, the junction kept 9 bases outside the gene matches. The protocol was immunoSEQ multiplex PCR, while the TCRdb copy is restricted to in-frame clones and leaves out a portion. The table lists around 100,000 clones, 90% of them singletons. The rearrangement uses TRBV19 and TRBJ1-1; 9 bases line up with TRBD1. Sequenced here: CD4+ or CD8+ T cells sorted from blood, sampled in a trial of the OX40 agonist ivuxolimab. The source of this sequence is an adult with an advanced solid tumor such as melanoma, head and neck, liver or kidney cancer. The CDR3 DNA sequence: TGTGCCAGTAGTGCCTACAGGGGGCCCTCCGAAGCTTTCTTT. Translation: CASSAYRGPSEAFF.